Following are 14 T cell receptor beta chains from one sample sequenced in a study of blood T cell repertoires in COVID-19. TCRdb's copy holds only in-frame clones and misses some; the assay was immunoSEQ multiplex PCR. The repertoire holds more than 250,000 clones, with roughly 87% as singletons. Sequenced input: PBMCs or T cells enriched from blood (not recorded which). The receptors originated from a woman aged 30 to 39 who had recovered from COVID-19.

The V and J genes are TRBV29-1 and TRBJ1-2; the match to TRBD1 covers 9 bases. The CDR3 has 14 amino acids. In germline, CDR1 is SQVTM, CDR2 ANQGSEA. V was clipped by 3 bases and J by 5 bases; unmatched bases: 7. The CDR3 nucleotides read TGCAGCGTTGAGCAGGACAGGGGAACGTATGGCTACACCTTC. Encoded protein: CSVEQDRGTYGYTF.

This clone was seen only a few times. The chain links TRBV19 to TRBJ1-1; possibly TRBD1 for D (5 bases). Trimming left V 3 bases short and J 4 bases short, with 9 bases between. This CDR3 region has 13 residues. Germline CDR1 reads LNHDA; CDR2 reads SQIVND (reference sequence). The CDR3 reads CASSMGQFTEAFF. CDR3 bases: TGTGCCAGTAGTATGGGGCAGTTCACTGAAGCTTTCTTT.

The chain links TRBV30 to TRBJ1-6; 9 bases align to TRBD1. V lost 0 bases, J lost 10 bases, and 13 bases stayed unmatched. Germline-derived CDR1 and CDR2 are GTSNPN and SVGIG (reference sequence). This CDR3 spans 17 amino acids. In nucleotides, the CDR3 is TGTGCCTGGAGTGTCCACTCGATCTGGGACAGGGACTCACCCCTCCACTTT. Its translation: CAWSVHSIWDRDSPLHF.

V gene TRBV6-1 combines with J gene TRBJ2-4, with 7 bases fitting TRBD1. Trimming took 2 bases from V and 3 from J; bases not matched to a gene: 4. Germline V lookup: CDR1 MNHNS, CDR2 SASEGT. This CDR3 has 15 amino acids. CDR3 nucleotide sequence: TGTGCCAGCAGTGAAAGGGGACAGTTCAAAAACATTCAGTACTTC. It is translated as CASSERGQFKNIQYF.

This clone has ten or more counts. The rearrangement links TRBV2 to TRBJ1-5; D is undetermined. The ends were cut back, 7 bases at V and 6 bases at J, with 13 bases in the middle. The V gene's germline CDR1 is SNHLY and CDR2 FYNNEI. This CDR3 region has 13 residues. Written as DNA, the CDR3 is TGTGCCAGCACGGAGGGAAGCGCTCAGCCCCAGCATTTT. Its translation: CASTEGSAQPQHF.

The J gene is TRBJ1-1, the V gene TRBV12-3 or TRBV12-4; D perhaps matches TRBD1 (6 bases). This CDR3 is 13 amino acids long. V lost 7 bases, J lost 7 bases, and 16 bases lay in between. The DNA for the CDR3 is TGTGCCAGCACACCCTTCGGACAGCTTGAAGCTTTCTTT. It translates to CASTPFGQLEAFF.

The CDR3 here is CASSPPGQLNQPQHF. Here the CDR3 DNA reads TGTGCCAGCTCACCGCCGGGACAGCTCAATCAGCCCCAGCATTTT. This rearrangement joins TRBV18 to TRBJ1-5; 7 nucleotides agree with TRBD1. The CDR3 sequence is 15 residues long. V trimming: 3 bases; J trimming: 3 bases; junction bases outside the gene matches: 5. Germline V gene sequence: CDR1 KGHSH, CDR2 LQKENI.

This chain joins TRBV30 and TRBJ1-2; perhaps TRBD1 as D (5 bases). This CDR3 has 13 amino acids. V was cut by 2 bases and J by 7 bases, with 14 bases left in between. Looked up from germline, CDR1 is GTSNPN and CDR2 is SVGIG (reference sequence). Here the CDR3 DNA reads TGTGCCTGGAGTACCGGGCAGGGAATTGGCTACACCTTC. Its translation: CAWSTGQGIGYTF.

The gene calls are TRBV9 and TRBJ1-3, with D unclear. Germline V gene data show CDR1 as SGDLS and CDR2 as YYNGEE. This CDR3 has 13 amino acids. V was cut by 0 bases and J by 7 bases, with 8 bases left in between. The CDR3 reads CASSVAESNTIYF. Written as DNA, the CDR3 is TGTGCCAGCAGCGTAGCCGAGTCGAACACCATATATTTT.

CDR3 amino acids: CASSPEVEQFF. The CDR3 DNA follows: TGCGCCAGCAGCCCGGAGGTTGAGCAGTTCTTC. The chain carries TRBV5-1 and TRBJ2-1, with TRBD2 as a possible D gene (5 bases). The V gene lost 4 bases and the J gene lost 9 bases, with 8 bases spanning the gap. This CDR3 region has 11 residues. Germline CDR1 reads SGHRS; CDR2 reads YFSETQ. Full variable domain (outside the CDR3, taken from reference TRBV5-1 and TRBJ2-1): KAGVTQTPRYLIKTRGQQVTLSCSPISGHRSVSWYQQTPGQGLQFLFEYFSETQRNKGNFPGRFSGRQFSNSRSEMNVSTLELGDSALYLCASSPEVEQFFGPGTRLTVL.

J is TRBJ1-2 and V is TRBV6-2 or TRBV6-3; 8 bases map to TRBD1. With V trimmed by 6 bases and J by 1 base, 13 bases remained unmatched. This CDR3 region has 17 residues. Germline V gives CDR1 MNHEY, CDR2 SVGEGT. CDR3 in amino acids: CASSPIGMGQDNYGYTF. As DNA, the CDR3 is TGTGCCAGCAGCCCGATAGGGATGGGACAGGATAACTATGGCTACACCTTC.

This clone is a singleton in its sample. This sequence joins TRBV7-8 and TRBJ2-3; tentative D call: TRBD2 (7 bases). Germline-derived CDR1 and CDR2 are SGHVS and FQNEAQ. The CDR3 has 12 amino acids. Between the trimmed V and J ends, which lost 11 bases and 4 bases, there was a span of 13 bases. DNA for the CDR3: TGTGCCGCGGGGGCCCCAGCAGATACGCAGTATTTT. It specifies CAAGAPADTQYF. The variable domain in full, with the rest retrieved from reference TRBV7-8 and TRBJ2-3, is GAGVSQSPRYKVAKRGQDVALRCDPISGHVSLFWYQQALGQGPEFLTYFQNEAQLDKSGLPSDRFFAERPEGSVSTLKIQRTQQEDSAVYLCAAGAPADTQYFGPGTRLTVL.

V gene TRBV24-1 combines with J gene TRBJ1-2; the match to TRBD1 covers 10 bases. CDR3 length: 16 amino acids. V lost 2 bases to trimming and J lost 2 bases; unmatched junction nucleotides: 4. Germline V gene sequence: CDR1 KGHDR, CDR2 SFDVKD. The CDR3: CATSDSGTGVNYGYTF. CDR3 bases: TGTGCCACCAGTGATTCCGGGACAGGGGTGAACTATGGCTACACCTTC.

The chain combines TRBV15 with TRBJ1-1; D gene uncertain. V was pared by 3 bases and J by 2 bases, with 13 bases between. The CDR3 loop spans 15 amino acids. The V gene's germline CDR1 is LNHNV and CDR2 YYDKDF (reference sequence). CDR3 DNA sequence: TGTGCCACCAGCAGGGCCCATGTCATTAACACTGAAGCTTTCTTT. It codes for CATSRAHVINTEAFF.